This is a list of T cell receptor beta chains from one sample in a study of T cells in Graves' hyperthyroidism and ophthalmopathy. MiXCR, run by TCRdb on the multiplex PCR reads, gives a single entry per CDR3 protein. Altogether a few hundred thousand distinct CDR3 sequences are present, around 16% being singletons, with the ten largest covering about 29%. Sequencing was done on a sample of blood. Every receptor here comes from a woman aged 25 to 39 with Graves' ophthalmopathy. Both conserved end residues are part of each CDR3. Fields, in order: J gene, D gene, clone size, V gene, CDR3 DNA, CDR3 protein. D genes are given only for firm matches. A row's size may be missing; if present it is once, few, many or a size class.

j_gene: TRBJ1-5; d_gene: NA; abundance: many; v_gene: TRBV6-1; CDR3nt: TGTGCCAGCAGTGAACAGCAGGGCCGGGGTCAGCCCCAGCATTTT; CDR3aa: CASSEQQGRGQPQHF
j_gene: TRBJ2-2; d_gene: NA; abundance: many; v_gene: TRBV7-9; CDR3nt: TGTGCCAGCAGCCCTCCCGACGGGACAACGAACACCGGGGAGCTGTTTTTT; CDR3aa: CASSPPDGTTNTGELFF
j_gene: TRBJ2-3; d_gene: NA; abundance: many; v_gene: TRBV28; CDR3nt: TGTGCCAGCAGTTTAGCGGGGTTGTCTAGCACAGATACGCAGTATTTT; CDR3aa: CASSLAGLSSTDTQYF
j_gene: TRBJ2-1; d_gene: NA; abundance: few; v_gene: TRBV4-2; CDR3nt: TGTGCCAGCAGCCAAGATACTAGGCCAAACAATGAGCAGTTCTTC; CDR3aa: CASSQDTRPNNEQFF
j_gene: TRBJ2-4; d_gene: TRBD2; abundance: NA; v_gene: TRBV4-3; CDR3nt: TGCGCCAGCAGCCAAGTAGGCGGGAGTAACGACATTCAGTACTTC; CDR3aa: CASSQVGGSNDIQYF
j_gene: TRBJ2-3; d_gene: NA; abundance: many; v_gene: TRBV2; CDR3nt: TGTGCCAGCAGTGAAGAGGTCTTCGGGAGGCAGTATTTT; CDR3aa: CASSEEVFGRQYF
j_gene: TRBJ2-2; d_gene: NA; abundance: NA; v_gene: TRBV19; CDR3nt: TGTGCCAGTAGTATAGTGGGCTCTAGCAACACCGGGGAGCTGTTTTTT; CDR3aa: CASSIVGSSNTGELFF
j_gene: TRBJ2-3; d_gene: TRBD2; abundance: NA; v_gene: TRBV30; CDR3nt: TGTGCCTGGAGTGTGGGACTAGCGGGAGGACCGAAAAGCACAGATACGCAGTATTTT; CDR3aa: CAWSVGLAGGPKSTDTQYF
j_gene: TRBJ2-1; d_gene: NA; abundance: NA; v_gene: TRBV10-3; CDR3nt: TGTGCCATCAGTGAGAATGGCGGGTCTAACAATGAGCAGTTCTTC; CDR3aa: CAISENGGSNNEQFF
j_gene: TRBJ2-2; d_gene: TRBD2; abundance: NA; v_gene: TRBV12-3/TRBV12-4; CDR3nt: TGTGCCAGCAGCACACCCCGGACTAGCGGGAGTGGGGAGCTGTTTTTT; CDR3aa: CASSTPRTSGSGELFF
j_gene: TRBJ1-1; d_gene: TRBD1; abundance: few; v_gene: TRBV5-8; CDR3nt: TGTGCCAGCAGCACGACAGGGTTGACTGAAGCTTTCTTT; CDR3aa: CASSTTGLTEAFF
j_gene: TRBJ2-4; d_gene: NA; abundance: NA; v_gene: TRBV29-1; CDR3nt: TGCAGCATGACTCGGGATCGGGCGAACATTCAGTACTTC; CDR3aa: CSMTRDRANIQYF
j_gene: TRBJ1-1; d_gene: NA; abundance: few; v_gene: TRBV9; CDR3nt: TGTGCCAGCAGCGTAGATGAAGGCGGGGGCTGGGGAACTGAAGCTTTCTTT; CDR3aa: CASSVDEGGGWGTEAFF
j_gene: TRBJ2-7; d_gene: TRBD1; abundance: many; v_gene: TRBV7-2; CDR3nt: TGTGCCAGCAGCTTAGAAGTTACACAGGGGGCCTACGAGCAGTACTTC; CDR3aa: CASSLEVTQGAYEQYF
j_gene: TRBJ1-1; d_gene: NA; abundance: many; v_gene: TRBV15; CDR3nt: TGTGCCACCATCTGGGGTCATCGTGAAGCTTTCTTT; CDR3aa: CATIWGHREAFF
j_gene: TRBJ2-2; d_gene: TRBD2; abundance: few; v_gene: TRBV6-2/TRBV6-3; CDR3nt: TGTGCCAGCAGGCCCCTGTCGGGGAGGGACACCGGGGAGCTGTTTTTT; CDR3aa: CASRPLSGRDTGELFF
j_gene: TRBJ2-1; d_gene: NA; abundance: many; v_gene: TRBV7-3; CDR3nt: TGTGCCAGCAGCTTAGCGGAATGGAATGAGCAGTTCTTC; CDR3aa: CASSLAEWNEQFF
j_gene: TRBJ2-1; d_gene: TRBD1; abundance: NA; v_gene: TRBV27; CDR3nt: TGTGCCAGCAGTTTGCCGACGGGACAGGGCAATGAGCAGTTCTTC; CDR3aa: CASSLPTGQGNEQFF
j_gene: TRBJ2-5; d_gene: NA; abundance: NA; v_gene: TRBV2; CDR3nt: TGTGCCAGCCGCTTGGTAGTCCAAGAGACCCAGTACTTC; CDR3aa: CASRLVVQETQYF
j_gene: TRBJ2-2; d_gene: NA; abundance: NA; v_gene: TRBV28; CDR3nt: TGTGCCACGCGCAGGGCTAGCGTTAACACCGGGGAGCTGTTTTTT; CDR3aa: CATRRASVNTGELFF
j_gene: TRBJ2-5; d_gene: TRBD2; abundance: NA; v_gene: TRBV4-1; CDR3nt: TGCGCCAGCAGCCAAGAAGCGATGTCGGGAGGGGGGGAGACCCAGTACTTC; CDR3aa: CASSQEAMSGGGETQYF
j_gene: TRBJ1-2; d_gene: NA; abundance: many; v_gene: TRBV3-1; CDR3nt: TGTGCCAGCAGCCAAGTCGGGTTTACCTATGGCTACACCTTC; CDR3aa: CASSQVGFTYGYTF
j_gene: TRBJ2-1; d_gene: TRBD2; abundance: many; v_gene: TRBV30; CDR3nt: TGTGCCTGGAGTGTAAGGTCTGGCGGGAGCCGAAATGAGCAGTTCTTC; CDR3aa: CAWSVRSGGSRNEQFF
j_gene: TRBJ2-7; d_gene: NA; abundance: many; v_gene: TRBV9; CDR3nt: TGTGCCAGCAGCGTAGGGGGGTCCGAGACCTACGAGCAGTACTTC; CDR3aa: CASSVGGSETYEQYF
j_gene: TRBJ2-2; d_gene: NA; abundance: NA; v_gene: TRBV10-3; CDR3nt: TGTGCCATCAGTGACCCGACGGAGGCCGGGGAGCTGTTTTTT; CDR3aa: CAISDPTEAGELFF
j_gene: TRBJ2-7; d_gene: NA; abundance: once; v_gene: TRBV11-2; CDR3nt: TGTGCCAGCAGTTGGGGGACGGGTAATTACGAGCAGTACTTC; CDR3aa: CASSWGTGNYEQYF
j_gene: TRBJ2-1; d_gene: NA; abundance: NA; v_gene: TRBV12-3/TRBV12-4; CDR3nt: TGTGCCAGCAGTTTAGAGCATGAGCAGTTCTTC; CDR3aa: CASSLEHEQFF
j_gene: TRBJ1-2; d_gene: TRBD1; abundance: few; v_gene: TRBV4-2; CDR3nt: TGTGCCAGCAGCCAATCTTCGGGACAGGGGGTATATGGCTACACCTTC; CDR3aa: CASSQSSGQGVYGYTF
j_gene: TRBJ2-2; d_gene: TRBD2; abundance: many; v_gene: TRBV7-2; CDR3nt: TGTGCCAGCAGCTTACTAGCGGGGGACACCGGGGAGCTGTTTTTT; CDR3aa: CASSLLAGDTGELFF
j_gene: TRBJ2-6; d_gene: NA; abundance: many; v_gene: TRBV12-3/TRBV12-4; CDR3nt: TGTGCCAGCAGACGTTACTCTGGGGCCAACGTCCTGACTTTC; CDR3aa: CASRRYSGANVLTF
j_gene: TRBJ1-1; d_gene: NA; abundance: NA; v_gene: TRBV27; CDR3nt: TGTGCCAGCAGTTTAAAACCGGGTTACAGAGGTGCCGTGACTGAAGCTTTCTTT; CDR3aa: CASSLKPGYRGAVTEAFF
j_gene: TRBJ2-7; d_gene: NA; abundance: few; v_gene: TRBV4-1; CDR3nt: TGCGCCAGCAGCCCTCAGACACTCTACGAGCAGTACTTC; CDR3aa: CASSPQTLYEQYF
j_gene: TRBJ2-7; d_gene: TRBD2; abundance: few; v_gene: TRBV27; CDR3nt: TGTGCCAGCAGTCAACGAAGCGGGAGGAGCTCCTACGAGCAGTACTTC; CDR3aa: CASSQRSGRSSYEQYF
j_gene: TRBJ2-7; d_gene: NA; abundance: NA; v_gene: TRBV29-1; CDR3nt: TGCAGCGTTGAAGCCGGATCCTACGAGCAGTACTTC; CDR3aa: CSVEAGSYEQYF
j_gene: TRBJ1-3; d_gene: NA; abundance: few; v_gene: TRBV7-9; CDR3nt: TGTGCCAGCAGCGGTCCTGGAAACACCATATATTTT; CDR3aa: CASSGPGNTIYF
j_gene: TRBJ2-1; d_gene: TRBD2; abundance: NA; v_gene: TRBV15; CDR3nt: TGTGCCACCAGCACACCGGGACTAGCGGGACAGAATGAGCAGTTCTTC; CDR3aa: CATSTPGLAGQNEQFF
j_gene: TRBJ2-1; d_gene: NA; abundance: many; v_gene: TRBV2; CDR3nt: TGTGCCAGCACTGGAAACAATGAGCAGTTCTTC; CDR3aa: CASTGNNEQFF
j_gene: TRBJ2-3; d_gene: NA; abundance: many; v_gene: TRBV28; CDR3nt: TGTGCCAGCAGTTTAGCCCCAACTGGTGGAGATACGCAGTATTTT; CDR3aa: CASSLAPTGGDTQYF
j_gene: TRBJ2-5; d_gene: TRBD1; abundance: few; v_gene: TRBV4-3; CDR3nt: TGCGCCAGCAGCCAAGACACCCAGACAGGGAGAGAGACCCAGTACTTC; CDR3aa: CASSQDTQTGRETQYF
j_gene: TRBJ2-1; d_gene: TRBD2; abundance: NA; v_gene: TRBV20-1; CDR3nt: TGCAGTGCTAGAGATGGAGGACTAGCGGGGTGGGTACACAATGAGCAGTTCTTC; CDR3aa: CSARDGGLAGWVHNEQFF
j_gene: TRBJ1-2; d_gene: NA; abundance: few; v_gene: TRBV28; CDR3nt: TGTGCCAGCAGTTTCTCGACTTATGGCTACACCTTC; CDR3aa: CASSFSTYGYTF
j_gene: TRBJ2-1; d_gene: TRBD2; abundance: many; v_gene: TRBV20-1; CDR3nt: TGCAGTGCTGTAGCGGGAGATGCGCAGTTCTTC; CDR3aa: CSAVAGDAQFF
j_gene: TRBJ2-1; d_gene: TRBD2; abundance: many; v_gene: TRBV2; CDR3nt: TGTGCCAGCAGTGAAAAGCTACTGGGTGCGGGACTAGCGGGACAAAATGAGCAGTTCTTC; CDR3aa: CASSEKLLGAGLAGQNEQFF
j_gene: TRBJ2-2; d_gene: NA; abundance: NA; v_gene: TRBV15; CDR3nt: TGTGCCACCAGCAGAGGACAGACGAACACCGGGGAGCTGTTTTTT; CDR3aa: CATSRGQTNTGELFF